The rows below give T cell receptor beta chains drawn from one sample of a study of graft-versus-host responses after intestinal transplantation. Some clones are missing from TCRdb's copy, which holds only in-frame ones; the method was immunoSEQ multiplex PCR. The data contain roughly 10,000 clones, approximately 31% of them singletons. The sample consisted of alloreactive CD4+ T cells from a mixed lymphocyte reaction culture, taken before transplantation. The receptors here all came from a human patient who was an organ donor for intestinal transplantation. CDR3s include the opening cysteine and the closing phenylalanine or tryptophan. D genes are given only for firm matches. Clone size appears in some rows only: once, few, many, or a class for an expanded clone.

cdr3_nt | cdr3_aa | j_call | d_call | v_call | clone_size
TGTGCCAGCAGCCGAGCGGGCCCCGGCTCCTACAATGAGCAGTTCTTC | CASSRAGPGSYNEQFF | TRBJ2-1 | - | TRBV7-2 | -
TGCGCCAGCAGCTTCCGGGGATCCTATAATTCACCCCTCCACTTT | CASSFRGSYNSPLHF | TRBJ1-6 | - | TRBV5-1 | few
TGTGCCAGCAGCTTAGTCGGCGGGGCCTTCTCACCCCTCCACTTT | CASSLVGGAFSPLHF | TRBJ1-6 | - | TRBV11-2 | few
TGTGCCAGCACCTTGGTACAGGGGACCTACGAGCAGTACTTC | CASTLVQGTYEQYF | TRBJ2-7 | TRBD1 | TRBV6-6 | few
TGTGCCAGCAGCTTTGAGGCTAGCGGCTACAATGAGCAGTTCTTC | CASSFEASGYNEQFF | TRBJ2-1 | TRBD2 | TRBV7-3 | -
TGTGCCAGCAGGGACTCATTCAATCAGCCCCAGCATTTT | CASRDSFNQPQHF | TRBJ1-5 | - | TRBV6-5 | -
TGTGCCAGCAGTTTGGGGGCGACAGGGGTAGTTGGAGTTGAGCAGTACTTC | CASSLGATGVVGVEQYF | TRBJ2-7 | TRBD1 | TRBV28 | few
TGTGCCAGCAGCTCCGCCGTCCGGGGTGAGCAGTTCTTC | CASSSAVRGEQFF | TRBJ2-1 | - | TRBV5-4 | -
TGTGCCAGTAGTATAGTTCGGGGGGGGCGGGGTGAGCAGTTCTTC | CASSIVRGGRGEQFF | TRBJ2-1 | TRBD2 | TRBV19 | -
TGCGCCAGCAGCAACATCCCCGGGACAAGGCTCTACGAGCAGTACTTC | CASSNIPGTRLYEQYF | TRBJ2-7 | - | TRBV4-1 | -
TGCGCCAGCAGCCATCAGACAGGGCGAGAGTTTACAGATACGCAGTATTTT | CASSHQTGREFTDTQYF | TRBJ2-3 | TRBD1 | TRBV4-1 | -
TGTGCCAGCAGTCTCCGTCTCGGGGACGAGCAGTACTTC | CASSLRLGDEQYF | TRBJ2-7 | - | TRBV27 | -
TGTGCCAGCAGTTACTGGGGACATACGAACACTGAAGCTTTCTTT | CASSYWGHTNTEAFF | TRBJ1-1 | - | TRBV6-5 | medium-sized
TGTGCCAGCAGCTTAGATTGGACTCGGTCGTTCTATGGCTACACCTTC | CASSLDWTRSFYGYTF | TRBJ1-2 | - | TRBV7-2 | -
TGTGCCAGCAGGACTAGTCCTCCCCGGGATACGCAGTATTTT | CASRTSPPRDTQYF | TRBJ2-3 | - | TRBV28 | few
TGCGCCAGCAGCTCCCGGACAGCGAGTGAAAAACTGTTTTTT | CASSSRTASEKLFF | TRBJ1-4 | - | TRBV5-1 | few
TGTGCCAGTAGTAACAGGGGGAACACTGAAGCTTTCTTT | CASSNRGNTEAFF | TRBJ1-1 | TRBD1 | TRBV19 | -